These 28 T cell receptor beta chains share one sample of origin, sequenced in a study of blood T cell repertoires in COVID-19 (dated by TCRdb to about 2020). The method behind the library was the immunoSEQ multiplex PCR assay. TCRdb carries this immuneACCESS record with in-frame sequences only. Its versions omit some clonotypes, under half of them owing to an unresolved V gene in the studies checked, with the rest unexplained. The table for this sample lists 90,000 to 140,000 clones; about four fifths of them were counted only once. The top ten clonotypes cover over 35% of the sample. Sequencing was done on a sample of peripheral blood. The receptors originated from a man at least 80 years old with acute or convalescent COVID-19.

The V call is TRBV9, the J call TRBJ2-7; perhaps TRBD1 as D (6 bases). Germline loops: CDR1 SGDLS, CDR2 YYNGEE. The CDR3 extends over 13 amino acids. The V gene lost 4 bases and the J gene lost 3 bases, with 11 bases spanning the gap. DNA of the CDR3: TGTGCCAGCAGCCCAACAGGGATCTACGAGCAGTACTTC. It codes for CASSPTGIYEQYF. Full variable domain (missing parts from reference TRBV9 and TRBJ2-7): DSGVTQTPKHLITATGQRVTLRCSPRSGDLSVYWYQQSLDQGLQFLIQYYNGEERAKGNILERFSAQQFPDLHSELNLSSLELGDSALYFCASSPTGIYEQYFGPGTRLTVT.

V and J are TRBV18 and TRBJ2-2; D is ambiguous. V was shortened by 4 bases and J by 0 bases, with 6 bases between the two germline ends. The CDR3 runs 14 residues. Per germline, CDR1 KGHSH and CDR2 LQKENI. The CDR3 sequence: CASSRRANTGELFF. CDR3 DNA: TGTGCCAGCTCACGCCGGGCGAACACCGGGGAGCTGTTTTTT.

A remark on this clone: Distinct nucleotide sequences in the sample also encode this CDR3. This chain connects TRBV3-1 (or the pseudogene TRBV3-2) to TRBJ1-1, with 7 bases lining up with TRBD1. The V segment lost 4 bases and the J segment 2 bases; nucleotides outside the gene matches: 4. The germline CDR1 and CDR2 sequences are LGHDT and YNNKEL (reference sequence). This CDR3 region has 14 residues. This CDR3 is CASSLGQPNTEAFF. The CDR3, as DNA: TGTGCCAGCAGCCTGGGACAGCCAAACACTGAAGCTTTCTTT.

The genes are TRBV14 and TRBJ1-2; D is possibly TRBD1 (6 bases). Per germline, CDR1 SGHDN and CDR2 FVKESK. V was pared by 1 base and J by 3 bases, with 9 bases between. The CDR3 contains 14 residues. CDR3 sequence: CASSQADRYYGYTF. In nucleotides, the CDR3 is TGTGCCAGCAGCCAAGCTGACAGGTACTATGGCTACACCTTC. Using reference TRBV14 and TRBJ1-2 for the parts outside the CDR3, the full variable domain is EAGVTQFPSHSVIEKGQTVTLRCDPISGHDNLYWYRRVMGKEIKFLLHFVKESKQDESGMPNNRFLAERTGGTYSTLKVQPAELEDSGVYFCASSQADRYYGYTFGSGTRLTVV.

The gene calls are TRBV6-5 and TRBJ1-2, with 7 bases identical to TRBD1. The CDR3 consists of 14 residues. Trimming removed 2 bases from V and 6 bases from J; junction bases left unmatched: 6. From germline, CDR1 is MNHEY and CDR2 SVGAGI. The CDR3 reads CASSYDRVSDGYTF. CDR3 DNA sequence: TGTGCCAGCAGTTACGACAGGGTGTCAGATGGCTACACCTTC.

V gene TRBV28 combines with J gene TRBJ1-2; possibly TRBD1 for D (6 bases). Germline V gene sequence: CDR1 MDHEN, CDR2 SYDVKM. The CDR3 length is 14 residues. V lost 6 bases and J lost 3, with 14 bases in between. The CDR3 nucleotides read TGTGCCAGCAGCGCCAATACAGGGCACTATGGCTACACCTTC. Translating it yields CASSANTGHYGYTF.

The rearrangement joins TRBV28 to TRBJ1-5, with 8 bases matching TRBD1. Germline trimming cut 3 bases from V and 7 bases from J; bases unmatched to any gene: 8. This CDR3 contains 15 residues. Germline CDR1 reads MDHEN; CDR2 reads SYDVKM. The DNA of the CDR3 is TGTGCCAGCAGTTTTCTCGGACAGGGAGAACAGCCCCAGCATTTT. As protein: CASSFLGQGEQPQHF. Full variable domain (outside the CDR3, taken from reference TRBV28 and TRBJ1-5): DVKVTQSSRYLVKRTGEKVFLECVQDMDHENMFWYRQDPGLGLRLIYFSYDVKMKEKGDIPEGYSVSREKKERFSLILESASTNQTSMYLCASSFLGQGEQPQHFGDGTRLSIL.

V gene TRBV3-1 (or the pseudogene TRBV3-2) combines with J gene TRBJ1-6; no clear D. This CDR3 is built from 16 residues. Trimming took 4 bases from V and 0 from J, leaving 10 bases between them. Germline V CDR1 and CDR2: LGHDT, YNNKEL (reference sequence). CDR3 amino acids: CASSLDFSSYNSPLHF. The CDR3 DNA sequence: TGTGCCAGCAGCCTTGACTTCAGCTCCTATAATTCACCCCTCCACTTT.

The chain has TRBV2 and TRBJ2-2; tentative D call: TRBD2 (6 bases). Germline CDR1 SNHLY, CDR2 FYNNEI. The CDR3 consists of 13 residues. The V gene lost 4 bases and the J gene lost 4 bases, with 7 bases spanning the gap. The CDR3 DNA is TGTGCCAGCAGTGGGGGAGGCACCGGGGAGCTGTTTTTT. Translation: CASSGGGTGELFF. The complete variable domain, with remaining parts taken from reference TRBV2 and TRBJ2-2, reads EPEVTQTPSHQVTQMGQEVILRCVPISNHLYFYWYRQILGQKVEFLVSFYNNEISEKSEIFDDQFSVERPDGSNFTLKIRSTKLEDSAMYFCASSGGGTGELFFGEGSRLTVL.

The rearrangement links TRBV4-2 to TRBJ2-7; 7 nucleotides align to TRBD1. The CDR3 spans 14 residues. V shed 4 bases, J shed 1 base, and the junction held 4 bases outside the gene matches. Germline-derived CDR1 and CDR2 are LGHNA and YNFKEQ. The CDR3 here is CASSLQGMSYEQYF. In DNA, the CDR3 is TGTGCCAGCAGCCTACAGGGGATGTCCTACGAGCAGTACTTC.

With respect to this clone: Other DNA sequences in this specimen translate into the identical CDR3. The rearrangement joins TRBV30 to TRBJ2-3; D is perhaps TRBD2 (6 bases). The CDR3 extends over 11 amino acids. CDR1 is GTSNPN, CDR2 SVGIG, per germline (reference sequence). V lost 0 bases and J lost 9, with 7 bases in between. The chain's CDR3 is CAWSVGGTQYF. The DNA for the CDR3 is TGTGCCTGGAGTGTGGGGGGAACGCAGTATTTT.

V usage is TRBV14 and J usage is TRBJ1-6; D unresolved. The CDR3 covers 13 residues. Germline CDR1 is SGHDN and CDR2 is FVKESK. V was clipped by 4 bases and J by 8 bases, with 9 bases between them. The CDR3 loop reads CASSRLRDSPLHF. The CDR3 DNA is TGTGCCAGCAGCCGACTCAGAGATTCACCCCTCCACTTT.

This chain uses TRBV7-3 with TRBJ1-1; D gene ambiguous. Germline CDR1 is SGHTA and CDR2 is FQGTGA. Trimming shortened V by 2 bases and J by 1 base, and 5 bases separated the two germline ends. There are 13 residues in the CDR3. This CDR3 is CASSLSQNTEAFF. The CDR3 DNA reads TGTGCCAGCAGCTTATCACAGAACACTGAAGCTTTCTTT.

This rearrangement joins TRBV18 to TRBJ1-5, with 9 bases lining up with TRBD1. Per germline, CDR1 KGHSH and CDR2 LQKENI. This CDR3 comprises 17 residues. V was clipped by 6 bases and J by 0 bases; unmatched bases: 9. The CDR3: CASSPGQGIYSNQPQHF. The CDR3 coding sequence is TGTGCCAGCTCGCCGGGACAGGGAATTTATAGCAATCAGCCCCAGCATTTT.

This clone was detected a few times. This chain uses TRBV30 with TRBJ1-2; D is uncertain. Trimming stripped 2 bases from V and 7 bases from J, with 17 bases between. This CDR3 has 14 amino acids. CDR1 and CDR2 from the germline V gene are GTSNPN and SVGIG (reference sequence). CDR3 residues: CAWSWARSFFGYTF. The CDR3 DNA follows: TGTGCCTGGAGTTGGGCCAGGTCGTTTTTTGGCTACACCTTC.

This clone was seen more than once but under ten times. This chain links TRBV7-9 with TRBJ1-2; D might be TRBD1 (5 bases). Germline lookup yields CDR1 SEHNR and CDR2 FQNEAQ (reference sequence). Trimming shortened V by 5 bases and J by 6 bases, and 13 bases separated the two germline ends. The CDR3 loop spans 13 amino acids. DNA for the CDR3: TGTGCCAGCAGCCCACAGGATGTCCATGGCTACACCTTC. Amino acid sequence: CASSPQDVHGYTF.

This sequence joins TRBV18 and TRBJ1-2; tentative D call: TRBD1 (6 bases). Per the germline V gene, CDR1 is KGHSH and CDR2 is LQKENI. The V end lost 4 bases, the J end lost 8 bases, and 11 bases lay between the germline ends. CDR3 length: 12 residues. This CDR3 is CASSHPGVGYTF. The DNA for the CDR3 is TGTGCCAGCTCACACCCAGGGGTAGGCTACACCTTC.

The rearrangement links TRBV7-8 to TRBJ2-5; D gene unclear. There are 14 residues in the CDR3. Trimming pared 0 bases from V and 5 bases from J, leaving 10 bases between. Germline values: CDR1 SGHVS, CDR2 FQNEAQ. The CDR3 DNA reads TGTGCCAGCAGCTTAGCCCCACACCTGGAGACCCAGTACTTC. It translates to CASSLAPHLETQYF.

V usage is TRBV6-1 and J usage is TRBJ2-5, with 13 bases aligning to TRBD2. This CDR3 has 17 amino acids. From germline, CDR1 is MNHNS and CDR2 SASEGT. V trimming: 1 base; J trimming: 5 bases; junction bases outside the gene matches: 7. CDR3 residues: CASSEEDGLAGAETQYF. CDR3 nucleotides: TGTGCCAGCAGTGAAGAAGATGGACTAGCGGGAGCTGAGACCCAGTACTTC.

In DNA form, the CDR3 reads TGTGCCAGCAGCTCCCTAGCGGGGGTTCCCTTCAATGAGCAGTTCTTC. As protein: CASSSLAGVPFNEQFF. This rearrangement joins TRBV11-2 to TRBJ2-1; 10 bases fit TRBD2. Trimming took 4 bases from V and 6 from J; bases not matched to a gene: 9. The CDR3 has 16 residues. Germline assignment: CDR1 SGHAT and CDR2 FQNNGV.

J is TRBJ1-5 and V is TRBV7-9; TRBD1 matches 8 bases. The germline gives CDR1 SEHNR, CDR2 FQNEAQ (reference sequence). J lost 9 bases, V lost 5 bases, and 6 bases had no gene match. CDR3 size: 13 residues. CDR3 region: CASSQRTGRPQHF. Here the CDR3 DNA reads TGTGCCAGCAGCCAACGGACAGGGCGGCCCCAGCATTTT.

J is TRBJ2-5 and V is TRBV7-9; 12 bases match TRBD1. Germline CDR1 is SEHNR and CDR2 is FQNEAQ (reference sequence). V gave up 8 bases and J gave up 0 bases; unmatched junction bases: 4. The CDR3 consists of 15 residues. CDR3 amino acids: CASHRDRGHQETQYF. In DNA form, the CDR3 reads TGTGCCAGCCACCGGGACAGGGGGCACCAAGAGACCCAGTACTTC. Full variable domain (outside the CDR3, taken from reference TRBV7-9 and TRBJ2-5): DTGVSQNPRHKITKRGQNVTFRCDPISEHNRLYWYRQTLGQGPEFLTYFQNEAQLEKSRLLSDRFSAERPKGSFSTLEIQRTEQGDSAMYLCASHRDRGHQETQYFGPGTRLLVL.

The V call is TRBV28, the J call TRBJ2-1; TRBD2 is a possible D gene (5 bases). Deletions cut 4 bases from V and 12 bases from J, with 10 bases between. Germline CDR1 is MDHEN and CDR2 is SYDVKM. The CDR3 runs 11 residues. CDR3 region: CASSSGLGQFF. The CDR3 bases are TGTGCCAGCAGTTCGGGGTTAGGGCAGTTCTTC.

The count of this clone is one. The chain employs TRBV19 and TRBJ1-2; 10 nucleotides match TRBD1. Trimming took 7 bases from V and 10 from J; bases not matched to a gene: 9. In germline, CDR1 is LNHDA, CDR2 SQIVND (reference sequence). The length of the CDR3 is 13 residues. The CDR3 DNA is TGTGCCAGTAACCCCCGGGACAGGGGATACTACACCTTC. Amino acid sequence: CASNPRDRGYYTF. The full variable domain, its missing parts supplied by reference TRBV19 and TRBJ1-2, is DGGITQSPKYLFRKEGQNVTLSCEQNLNHDAMYWYRQDPGQGLRLIYYSQIVNDFQKGDIAEGYSVSREKKESFPLTVTSAQKNPTAFYLCASNPRDRGYYTFGSGTRLTVV.

This chain joins TRBV3-1 (or the pseudogene TRBV3-2) and TRBJ2-1; 13 positions match TRBD2. This CDR3 has 15 residues. V trimming: 5 bases; J trimming: 8 bases; junction bases outside the gene matches: 6. Germline lookup yields CDR1 LGHDT and CDR2 YNNKEL (reference sequence). CDR3 nucleotides: TGTGCCAGCAGCGGACTAGCGGGAGTTCGGGATGAGCAGTTCTTC. Protein: CASSGLAGVRDEQFF.

The genes are TRBV2 and TRBJ1-3, with 8 bases lining up with TRBD1. The germline CDR1 and CDR2 sequences are SNHLY and FYNNEI. The CDR3 covers 15 residues. The V gene end was trimmed by 7 bases and the J gene end by 2 bases; junction bases not matched to a gene: 7. This CDR3 reads CASTEGRGPGNTIYF. CDR3 in DNA: TGTGCCAGCACCGAGGGCAGGGGGCCTGGAAACACCATATATTTT.

This clone occurred once. This sequence joins TRBV5-6 and TRBJ2-6; D gene unclear. V was trimmed by 0 bases and J by 4 bases, leaving 14 bases between them. The CDR3 has 17 amino acids. CDR1 and CDR2 from the germline V gene are SGHDT and YYEEEE. CDR3 nucleotide sequence: TGTGCCAGCAGCTTGGATGAAATTTACTTGGGGGCCAACGTCCTGACTTTC. Residues: CASSLDEIYLGANVLTF.

In DNA form, the CDR3 reads TGTGCCAGCAGCTTCGGACAGAACTATTATGGCTACACCTTC. Its translation is CASSFGQNYYGYTF. This chain uses TRBV11-1 with TRBJ1-2; tentatively, D is TRBD1 (6 bases). Trimming removed 3 bases from V and 5 bases from J, with 13 bases in between. The CDR3 runs 14 residues. In germline, CDR1 is SGHAT, CDR2 FQDESV (reference sequence).